This T cell receptor (beta chain) was identified in a study of cytomegalovirus exposure and HLA in healthy donors. Across the whole study: The Caucasian-associated ancestry cluster held around 76% of approximately 400 genotyped donors. Study-wide results and limits: Associated with cytomegalovirus, according to the listing, were fewer than 200 TCR beta chains.

The study ran its PCR with 60 Vbeta and 13 Jbeta primers. Libraries were prepared by immunoSEQ multiplex PCR; TCRdb keeps only in-frame clonotypes and omits some of them. The data hold 100,000 to 150,000 clones, with over 65% observed a single time. As concerns this clone: Its antigen is unidentified.

The origin of this receptor is a woman in her 40s in good health and CMV-seropositive. Sequenced input: PBMCs.

The CDR3, as DNA: TGTGCCAGCAGTTTCGGGACTTCTAACCAGCCCCAGCATTTT. This translates into CASSFGTSNQPQHF. The chain combines TRBV27 with TRBJ1-5, with D possibly matching TRBD1 (5 bases). Trimming took off 3 bases at V and 7 bases at J, with 13 bases between the two ends. The CDR3 contains 14 residues. Looked up from germline, CDR1 is MNHEY and CDR2 is SMNVEV (reference sequence).